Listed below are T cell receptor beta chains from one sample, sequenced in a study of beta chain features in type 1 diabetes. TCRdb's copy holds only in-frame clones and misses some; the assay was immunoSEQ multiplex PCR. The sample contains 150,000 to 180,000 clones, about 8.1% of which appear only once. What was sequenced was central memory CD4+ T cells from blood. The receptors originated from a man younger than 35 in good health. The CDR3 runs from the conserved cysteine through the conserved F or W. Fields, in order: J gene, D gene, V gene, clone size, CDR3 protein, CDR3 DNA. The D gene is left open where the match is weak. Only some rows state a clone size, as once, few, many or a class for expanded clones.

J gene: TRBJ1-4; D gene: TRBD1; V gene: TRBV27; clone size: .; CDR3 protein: CASRDRVTNEKLFF; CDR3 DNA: TGTGCCAGCAGAGACAGGGTGACTAATGAAAAACTGTTTTTT
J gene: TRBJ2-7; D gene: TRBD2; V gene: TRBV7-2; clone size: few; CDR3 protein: CASSLGTSGSYEQYF; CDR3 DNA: TGTGCCAGCAGCTTAGGGACTAGCGGCTCCTACGAGCAGTACTTC
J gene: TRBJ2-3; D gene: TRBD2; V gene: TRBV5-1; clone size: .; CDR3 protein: CASTMEAGLAGITDTQYF; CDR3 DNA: TGCGCCAGCACCATGGAGGCGGGTCTAGCGGGGATCACAGATACGCAGTATTTT
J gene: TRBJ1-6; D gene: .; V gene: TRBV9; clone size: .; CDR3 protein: CASSVGTGLGSPLHF; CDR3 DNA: TGTGCCAGCAGCGTAGGAACAGGTCTTGGGTCACCCCTCCACTTT
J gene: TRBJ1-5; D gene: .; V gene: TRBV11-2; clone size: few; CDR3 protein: CASSLRGDPSNQPQHF; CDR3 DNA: TGTGCCAGCAGCTTAAGGGGTGACCCGAGCAATCAGCCCCAGCATTTT
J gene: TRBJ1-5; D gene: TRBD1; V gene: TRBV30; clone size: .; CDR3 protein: CAWSVSTGGNQPQHF; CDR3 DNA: TGTGCCTGGAGTGTAAGTACAGGGGGCAATCAGCCCCAGCATTTT
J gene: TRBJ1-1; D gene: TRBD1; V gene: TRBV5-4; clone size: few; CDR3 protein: CASSLWTGEAFF; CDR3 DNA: TGTGCCAGCAGCCTTTGGACAGGTGAAGCTTTCTTT
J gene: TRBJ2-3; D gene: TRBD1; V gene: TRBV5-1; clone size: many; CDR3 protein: CASSLDGRPGGGTDTQYF; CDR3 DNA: TGCGCCAGCAGCTTGGATGGTCGGCCAGGGGGCGGCACAGATACGCAGTATTTT
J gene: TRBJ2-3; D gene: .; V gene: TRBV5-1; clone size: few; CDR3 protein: CASSSRGLGPSADTQYF; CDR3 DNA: TGCGCCAGCAGCTCTCGGGGGTTGGGACCTTCGGCAGATACGCAGTATTTT
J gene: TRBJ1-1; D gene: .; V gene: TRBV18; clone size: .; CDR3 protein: CASSRPSGHANTEAFF; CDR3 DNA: TGTGCCAGCTCACGACCTTCGGGACACGCGAACACTGAAGCTTTCTTT
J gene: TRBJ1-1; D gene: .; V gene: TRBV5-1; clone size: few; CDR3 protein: CASSWAQGGNTEAFF; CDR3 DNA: TGCGCCAGCAGCTGGGCCCAGGGAGGGAACACTGAAGCTTTCTTT
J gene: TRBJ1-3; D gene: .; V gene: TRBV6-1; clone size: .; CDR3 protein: CASSSGGYEWNTIYF; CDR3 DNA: TGTGCCAGCAGCTCGGGGGGGTACGAGTGGAACACCATATATTTT
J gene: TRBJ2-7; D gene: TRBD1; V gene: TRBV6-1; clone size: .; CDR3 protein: CASSEGQGDEQYF; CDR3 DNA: TGTGCCAGCAGTGAAGGGCAGGGGGATGAGCAGTACTTC
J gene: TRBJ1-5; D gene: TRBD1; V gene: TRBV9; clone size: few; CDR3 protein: CASSLSPGQGQPQHF; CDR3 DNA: TGTGCCAGCAGCCTAAGCCCGGGACAGGGTCAGCCCCAGCATTTT
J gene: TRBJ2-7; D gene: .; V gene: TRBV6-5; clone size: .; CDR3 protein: CASSQGPYEQYF; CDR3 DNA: TGTGCCAGCAGCCAGGGGCCGTACGAGCAGTACTTC
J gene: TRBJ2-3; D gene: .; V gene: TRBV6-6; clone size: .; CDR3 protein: CASRYQGADTQYF; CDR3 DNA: TGTGCCAGCAGATATCAAGGGGCAGATACGCAGTATTTT
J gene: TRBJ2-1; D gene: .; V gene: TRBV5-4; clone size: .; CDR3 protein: CASSSRDTYNEQFF; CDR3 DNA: TGTGCCAGCAGCTCCCGGGACACCTACAATGAGCAGTTCTTC
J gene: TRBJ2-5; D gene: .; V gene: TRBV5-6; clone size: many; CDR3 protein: CASSLLRGETQYF; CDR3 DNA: TGTGCCAGCAGCTTACTCAGGGGAGAGACCCAGTACTTC
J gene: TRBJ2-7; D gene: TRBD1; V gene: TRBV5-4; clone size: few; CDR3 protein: CASSLRDRGHEQYF; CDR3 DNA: TGTGCCAGCAGCCTTAGGGACAGGGGCCACGAGCAGTACTTC
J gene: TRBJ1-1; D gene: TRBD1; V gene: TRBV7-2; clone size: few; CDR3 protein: CASSTARDSMSEAFF; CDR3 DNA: TGTGCCAGCAGCACCGCCCGGGACAGTATGAGTGAAGCTTTCTTT
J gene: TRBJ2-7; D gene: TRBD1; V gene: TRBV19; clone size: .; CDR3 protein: CASSATGFEQYF; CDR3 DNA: TGTGCCAGTAGTGCGACAGGGTTCGAGCAGTACTTC
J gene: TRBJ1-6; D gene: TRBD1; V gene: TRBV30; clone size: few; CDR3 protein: CAWSPGTAYSPLHF; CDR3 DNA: TGTGCCTGGAGCCCCGGGACAGCTTATTCACCCCTCCACTTT
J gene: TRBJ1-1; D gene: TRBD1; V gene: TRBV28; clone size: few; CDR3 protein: CASSLHRGVWTEAFF; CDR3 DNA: TGTGCCAGCAGTCTTCACAGGGGTGTATGGACTGAAGCTTTCTTT
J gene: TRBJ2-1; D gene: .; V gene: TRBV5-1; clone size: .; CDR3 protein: CASSKGVEGDEQFF; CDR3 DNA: TGCGCCAGCAGTAAGGGAGTCGAGGGCGATGAGCAGTTCTTC
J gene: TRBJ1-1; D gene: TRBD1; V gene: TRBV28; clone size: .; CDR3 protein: CASLGSQGGNTEAFF; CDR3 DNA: TGTGCCAGCCTCGGGTCACAGGGGGGGAACACTGAAGCTTTCTTT
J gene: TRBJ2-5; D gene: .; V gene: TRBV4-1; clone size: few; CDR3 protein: CASSLGQQETQYF; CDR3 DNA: TGCGCCAGCAGCCTCGGACAGCAAGAGACCCAGTACTTC
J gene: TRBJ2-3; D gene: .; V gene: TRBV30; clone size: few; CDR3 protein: CAWGGYSTDMQYF; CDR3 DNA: TGTGCCTGGGGGGGGTACAGCACAGATATGCAGTATTTT
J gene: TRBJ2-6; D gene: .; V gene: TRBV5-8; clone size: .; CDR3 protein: CASTIWGDSSGANVLTF; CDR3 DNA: TGTGCCAGCACCATCTGGGGGGATTCCTCTGGGGCCAACGTCCTGACTTTC